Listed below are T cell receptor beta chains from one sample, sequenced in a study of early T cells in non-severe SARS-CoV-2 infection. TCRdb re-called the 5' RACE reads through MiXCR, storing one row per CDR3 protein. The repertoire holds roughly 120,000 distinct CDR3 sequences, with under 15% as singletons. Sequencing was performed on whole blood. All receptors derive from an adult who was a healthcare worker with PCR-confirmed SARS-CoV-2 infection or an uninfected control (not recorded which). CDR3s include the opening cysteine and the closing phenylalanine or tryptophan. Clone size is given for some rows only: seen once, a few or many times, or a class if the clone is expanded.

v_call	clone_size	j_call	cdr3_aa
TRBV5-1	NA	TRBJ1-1	CASSPNADNTEAFF
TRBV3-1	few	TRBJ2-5	CASSQQTGGETQYF
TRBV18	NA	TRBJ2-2	CASSPREGIPGELFF
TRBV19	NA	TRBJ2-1	CASTIPLAGGSEQFF
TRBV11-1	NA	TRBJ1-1	CASSRGGWGTEAFF
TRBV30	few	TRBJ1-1	CAWSARPVLVGNTEAFF
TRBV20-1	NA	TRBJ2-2	CSARAFMTGELFF
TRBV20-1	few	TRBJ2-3	CSASLQVQRGFADTQYF
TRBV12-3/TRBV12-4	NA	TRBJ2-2	CASSRSGGASGELFF
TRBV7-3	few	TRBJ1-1	CASSSGLNRGTEAFF
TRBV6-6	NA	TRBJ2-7	CTSSYSISFGEQYF
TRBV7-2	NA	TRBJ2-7	CASSLRRDTDYEQYF
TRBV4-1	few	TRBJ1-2	CASSQEGRSFYGYTF
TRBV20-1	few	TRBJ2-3	CSALDSSTDTQYF
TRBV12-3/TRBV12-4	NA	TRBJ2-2	CASHRESTGELFF
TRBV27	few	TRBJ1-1	CASSLIFNRGKEAFF
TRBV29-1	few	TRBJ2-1	CSVQGAVGEQFF
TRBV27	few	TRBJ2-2	CASGSNRDRGTGELFF
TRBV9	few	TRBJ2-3	CASSPQRGRGTDTQYF
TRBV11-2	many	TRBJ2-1	CASSLSGGVSYNEQFF
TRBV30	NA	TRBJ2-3	CAWSRQSTDTQYF
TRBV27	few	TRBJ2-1	CASSLWADPGHNEQFF
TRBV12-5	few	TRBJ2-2	CASGLALRGLINTGELFF
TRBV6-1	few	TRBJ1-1	CASSQGQWGEAFF
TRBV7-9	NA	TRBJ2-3	CASSLGPGPADTQYF
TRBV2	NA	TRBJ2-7	CASNNVGNYEQYF
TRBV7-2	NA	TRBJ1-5	CASSLGLFRLNQPQHF
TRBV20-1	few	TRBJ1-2	CSASATRGLYGYTF
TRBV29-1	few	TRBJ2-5	CSVRTGKGETQYF
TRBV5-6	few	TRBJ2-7	CASSPGTGASYEQYF
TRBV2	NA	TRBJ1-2	CASSDRRYGYTF
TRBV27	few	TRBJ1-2	CASSPSFGTADGYTF
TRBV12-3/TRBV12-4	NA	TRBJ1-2	CASSLTAFGYTF
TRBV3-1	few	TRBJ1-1	CASSRGPRGAFF
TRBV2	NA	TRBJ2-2	CASSELEGVGELFF
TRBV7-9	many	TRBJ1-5	CASSLATGSNQPQHF
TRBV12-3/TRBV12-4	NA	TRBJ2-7	CASSDRGVYEQYF
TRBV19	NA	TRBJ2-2	CVAAARDTGELFF
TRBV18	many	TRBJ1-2	CASSDVEGYTF
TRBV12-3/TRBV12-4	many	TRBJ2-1	CASSPSGDREQFF
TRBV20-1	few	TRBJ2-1	CSARVTGKNYEQFF
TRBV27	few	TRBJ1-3	CASMEGQGSGNTIYF
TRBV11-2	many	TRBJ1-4	CASSRLQGASEKLFF
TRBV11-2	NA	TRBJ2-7	CASSYWGQAYEQYF